Listed below are T cell receptor beta chains from one sample, sequenced in a study of cytomegalovirus exposure and HLA in healthy donors. Sequencing used immunoSEQ multiplex PCR; TCRdb keeps in-frame clones, though not all of them. The sample lists some 59,000 clones; roughly 89% were seen once. Sequences were obtained from PBMCs. Receptor source: a woman under 30 in good health and CMV-seropositive. Each CDR3 is given with its conserved first and last residue. The D gene is left open where the match is weak. Size values are once, few and many counts, or a class for expanded clones, and some rows have none.

D	V	J	size	length	CDR3	DNA
-	TRBV7-3	TRBJ1-6	-	15	CASSINSGNNSPLHF	TGTGCCAGCAGCATAAACAGCGGTAATAATTCACCCCTCCACTTT
TRBD1	TRBV4-1	TRBJ2-1	-	20	CASSQVTGTGYQSSYNEQFF	TGCGCCAGCAGCCAAGTCACCGGGACAGGGTACCAAAGCTCCTACAATGAGCAGTTCTTC
TRBD1	TRBV18	TRBJ1-1	-	13	CASSPSGGQEAFF	TGTGCCAGCTCACCATCAGGGGGCCAGGAAGCTTTCTTT
-	TRBV30	TRBJ2-5	-	14	CAWSYGTGGETQYF	TGTGCCTGGAGTTATGGGACTGGAGGGGAGACCCAGTACTTC
-	TRBV4-3	TRBJ1-4	-	15	CASSQDRAGAGKLFF	TGCGCCAGCAGCCAAGATAGGGCAGGCGCGGGAAAACTGTTTTTT
TRBD1	TRBV28	TRBJ1-2	-	16	CASSFATGDEGYGYTF	TGTGCCAGCAGTTTCGCAACAGGGGATGAGGGGTATGGCTACACCTTC
TRBD1	TRBV5-1	TRBJ1-2	-	15	CASSHDGQGNRGYTF	TGCGCCAGCAGCCACGATGGACAGGGCAACCGGGGCTACACCTTC
TRBD2	TRBV6-5	TRBJ2-7	-	15	CASSPLAGAYYEQYF	TGTGCCAGCAGCCCTCTAGCGGGGGCTTACTACGAGCAGTACTTC
TRBD1	TRBV6-6	TRBJ1-6	medium-sized	14	CASGGTGFSSPLHF	TGTGCCAGCGGGGGGACAGGGTTTTCCTCACCCCTCCACTTT
TRBD1	TRBV10-3	TRBJ2-1	-	14	CAIRGDSTYNEQFF	TGTGCCATCAGGGGGGACAGTACTTACAATGAGCAGTTCTTC
-	TRBV27	TRBJ1-2	-	18	CASSLAVGGRGSVYGYTF	TGTGCCAGCAGTTTAGCGGTCGGTGGTAGAGGATCCGTTTATGGCTACACCTTC
-	TRBV5-1	TRBJ2-7	once	13	CASSQGQIYEQYF	TGCGCCAGCAGCCAAGGACAGATCTACGAGCAGTACTTC
-	TRBV5-1	TRBJ1-1	-	14	CASSLEGVNTEAFF	TGCGCCAGCAGCTTGGAGGGGGTGAACACTGAAGCTTTCTTT
TRBD2	TRBV29-1	TRBJ2-3	-	15	CSVETSGGPRDTQYF	TGCAGCGTAGAGACTAGCGGGGGGCCGAGAGATACGCAGTATTTT
-	TRBV9	TRBJ1-6	-	19	CASSVKPLKQGMRPSPLHF	TGTGCCAGCAGCGTAAAACCCCTGAAGCAGGGAATGCGACCCTCTCCCCTCCACTTT
TRBD2	TRBV4-2	TRBJ2-3	-	16	CASSQAQGGGADTQYF	TGTGCCAGCAGCCAAGCCCAAGGCGGGGGGGCAGATACGCAGTATTTT
-	TRBV4-3	TRBJ2-2	-	14	CASSQVRGAGELFF	TGCGCCAGCAGCCAGGTCAGGGGAGCCGGGGAGCTGTTTTTT
-	TRBV7-9	TRBJ2-7	-	15	CASSLGSTSSYEQYF	TGTGCCAGCAGCTTAGGAAGCACGAGCTCCTACGAGCAGTACTTC
-	TRBV5-1	TRBJ2-7	-	14	CASSLVEGQYEQYF	TGCGCCAGCAGCTTGGTGGAGGGACAGTACGAGCAGTACTTC
-	TRBV14	TRBJ2-7	-	13	CASSQGTGYEQYF	TGTGCCAGCAGCCAAGGAACAGGCTACGAGCAGTACTTC
-	TRBV18	TRBJ1-1	-	15	CASSPPTPGVNQAFF	TGTGCCAGCTCACCACCGACGCCAGGTGTGAATCAAGCTTTCTTT
-	TRBV7-3	TRBJ2-3	-	16	CASSLTSGAEGDTQYF	TGTGCCAGCAGCTTAACGTCAGGGGCAGAAGGAGATACGCAGTATTTT
-	TRBV11-3	TRBJ1-1	few	13	CASSMDLNTEAFF	TGTGCCAGCAGCATGGACTTAAACACTGAAGCTTTCTTT
-	TRBV7-2	TRBJ1-2	once	14	CASSLKASNYGYTF	TGTGCCAGCAGCTTAAAAGCGTCCAACTATGGCTACACCTTC
TRBD1	TRBV15	TRBJ2-1	-	17	CATSRDPPGQGSNEQFF	TGTGCCACCAGCAGAGATCCTCCGGGACAGGGGTCCAATGAGCAGTTCTTC
-	TRBV15	TRBJ1-2	-	15	CATSRERTVLYGYTF	TGTGCCACCAGCAGAGAAAGGACAGTACTTTATGGCTACACCTTC
-	TRBV28	TRBJ1-1	few	14	CASSLSGMNTEAFF	TGTGCCAGCAGTTTGTCCGGGATGAACACTGAAGCTTTCTTT
-	TRBV7-3	TRBJ2-1	-	14	CASSLIGLPNEQFF	TGTGCCAGCAGCTTAATTGGCTTACCCAATGAGCAGTTCTTC
TRBD1	TRBV5-1	TRBJ1-5	-	15	CASSSTGGLNQPQHF	TGCGCCAGCAGCTCGACAGGGGGCCTTAATCAGCCCCAGCATTTT
TRBD2	TRBV7-2	TRBJ2-3	once	17	CASSPRLAGGSTDTQYF	TGTGCCAGCAGCCCAAGACTAGCGGGGGGATCTACAGATACGCAGTATTTT
TRBD1	TRBV30	TRBJ2-3	-	14	CAWSRTGTPDTQYF	TGTGCCTGGAGCCGGACAGGGACCCCAGATACGCAGTATTTT
-	TRBV28	TRBJ2-7	-	16	CASRPTSGVPGREQYF	TGTGCCAGCAGGCCTACCTCAGGGGTCCCTGGTCGCGAGCAGTACTTC
TRBD2	TRBV28	TRBJ2-5	-	17	CASTASVLAGGQETQYF	TGTGCCAGCACCGCATCCGTCCTAGCGGGGGGCCAAGAGACCCAGTACTTC
TRBD1	TRBV30	TRBJ2-2	-	15	CAWSVAGTGAGELFF	TGTGCCTGGAGCGTAGCCGGGACAGGGGCCGGGGAGCTGTTTTTT
-	TRBV5-4	TRBJ1-6	once	17	CASSTKTGRTYNSPLHF	TGTGCCAGCAGCACTAAGACAGGAAGGACCTATAATTCACCCCTCCACTTT
TRBD1	TRBV5-1	TRBJ1-1	-	14	CASSVGQGKTEAFF	TGCGCCAGCAGTGTTGGACAGGGAAAAACTGAAGCTTTCTTT
TRBD2	TRBV6-5	TRBJ2-7	-	14	CASSRMRGGTEQYF	TGTGCCAGCAGCCGGATGCGGGGGGGCACCGAGCAGTACTTC
-	TRBV27	TRBJ2-7	-	18	CASSLYHHVDGASYEQYF	TGTGCCAGCAGTTTATATCACCACGTCGATGGGGCCTCCTACGAGCAGTACTTC
TRBD1	TRBV30	TRBJ1-6	-	15	CAWSSAGGGNSPLHF	TGTGCCTGGAGTTCGGCAGGGGGCGGGAATTCACCCCTCCACTTT
-	TRBV30	TRBJ1-3	-	14	CAWNRAVLGNTIYF	TGTGCCTGGAACAGGGCCGTCCTTGGAAACACCATATATTTT
TRBD2	TRBV5-1	TRBJ2-3	-	17	CASSLGVAGGPGDTQYF	TGCGCCAGCAGCTTGGGTGTAGCGGGGGGGCCGGGTGATACGCAGTATTTT
-	TRBV2	TRBJ2-1	few	14	CASRDWGENNEQFF	TGTGCCAGCCGAGATTGGGGGGAGAATAATGAGCAGTTCTTC
TRBD1	TRBV28	TRBJ1-6	few	19	CASSETGTGVSSYNSPLHF	TGTGCCAGCAGCGAAACCGGGACAGGGGTAAGCTCGTATAATTCACCCCTCCACTTT
TRBD1	TRBV15	TRBJ1-2	-	17	CATSRDVAQGALEGYTF	TGTGCCACCAGCAGAGATGTGGCACAGGGGGCTTTGGAGGGCTACACCTTC
-	TRBV6-1	TRBJ1-4	-	16	CASSDGGALPNEKLFF	TGTGCCAGCAGTGATGGTGGGGCGTTACCTAATGAAAAACTGTTTTTT
TRBD2	TRBV10-3	TRBJ2-7	-	16	CAISQDERGGIDEQYF	TGTGCCATCAGTCAAGATGAGCGGGGGGGCATTGACGAGCAGTACTTC
TRBD1	TRBV18	TRBJ1-4	-	13	CASGRDRDGKLFF	TGTGCCAGCGGCCGGGACAGGGACGGGAAACTGTTTTTT
TRBD1	TRBV5-1	TRBJ1-5	-	14	CASSPDRGNQPQHF	TGCGCCAGCAGCCCGGACAGGGGGAATCAGCCCCAGCATTTT
-	TRBV6-1	TRBJ1-5	-	15	CASRLWEPPNQPQHF	TGTGCCAGCAGGTTGTGGGAGCCGCCAAATCAGCCCCAGCATTTT
-	TRBV7-3	TRBJ1-1	-	14	CASSLGGSYTEAFF	TGTGCCAGCAGCTTAGGGGGGTCCTACACTGAAGCTTTCTTT